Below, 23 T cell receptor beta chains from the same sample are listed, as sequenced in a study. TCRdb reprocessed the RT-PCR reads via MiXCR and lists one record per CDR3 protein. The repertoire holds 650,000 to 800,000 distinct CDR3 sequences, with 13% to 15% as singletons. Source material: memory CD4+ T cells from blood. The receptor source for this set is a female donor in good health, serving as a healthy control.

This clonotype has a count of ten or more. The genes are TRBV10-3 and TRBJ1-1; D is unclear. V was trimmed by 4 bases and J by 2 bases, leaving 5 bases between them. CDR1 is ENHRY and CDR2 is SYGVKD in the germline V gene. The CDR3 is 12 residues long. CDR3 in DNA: TGTGCCATCAGTGGGACTAACACTGAAGCTTTCTTT. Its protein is CAISGTNTEAFF.

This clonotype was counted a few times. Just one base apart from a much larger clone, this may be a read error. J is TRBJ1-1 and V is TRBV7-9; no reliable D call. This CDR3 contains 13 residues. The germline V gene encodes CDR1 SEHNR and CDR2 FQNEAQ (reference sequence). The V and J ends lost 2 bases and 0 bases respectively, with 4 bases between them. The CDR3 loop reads CASSLILNTEAFF. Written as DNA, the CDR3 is TGTGCCAGCAGCTTAATATTGAACACTGAAGCTTTCTTT.

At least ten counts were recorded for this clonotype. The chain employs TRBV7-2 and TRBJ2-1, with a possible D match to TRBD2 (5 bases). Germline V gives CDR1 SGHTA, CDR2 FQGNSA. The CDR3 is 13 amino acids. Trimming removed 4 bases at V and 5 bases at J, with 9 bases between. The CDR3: CASSSAAHNEQFF. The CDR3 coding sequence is TGTGCCAGCAGCTCAGCGGCTCACAATGAGCAGTTCTTC. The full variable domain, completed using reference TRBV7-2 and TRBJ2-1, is GAGVSQSPSNKVTEKGKDVELRCDPISGHTALYWYRQSLGQGLEFLIYFQGNSAPDKSGLPSDRFSAERTGGSVSTLTIQRTQQEDSAVYLCASSSAAHNEQFFGPGTRLTVL.

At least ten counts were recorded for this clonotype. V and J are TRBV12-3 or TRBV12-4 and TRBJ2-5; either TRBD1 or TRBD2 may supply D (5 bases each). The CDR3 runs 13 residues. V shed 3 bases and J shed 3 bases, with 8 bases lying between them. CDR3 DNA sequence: TGTGCCAGCAGTTTGAGGGGCGAAGAGACCCAGTACTTC. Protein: CASSLRGEETQYF.

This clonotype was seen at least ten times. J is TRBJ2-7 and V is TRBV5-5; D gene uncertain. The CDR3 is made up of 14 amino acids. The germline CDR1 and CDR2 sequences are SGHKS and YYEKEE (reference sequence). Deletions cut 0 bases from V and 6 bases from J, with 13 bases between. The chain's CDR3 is CASSLEGTSGEQYF. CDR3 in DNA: TGTGCCAGCAGCTTGGAGGGAACCTCGGGCGAGCAGTACTTC.

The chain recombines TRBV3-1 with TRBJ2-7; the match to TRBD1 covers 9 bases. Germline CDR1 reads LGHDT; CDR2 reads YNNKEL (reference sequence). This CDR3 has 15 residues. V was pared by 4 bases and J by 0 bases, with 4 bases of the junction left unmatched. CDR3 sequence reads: CASSPRTGVSYEQYF. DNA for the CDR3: TGTGCCAGCAGCCCTAGGACAGGGGTCTCCTACGAGCAGTACTTC.

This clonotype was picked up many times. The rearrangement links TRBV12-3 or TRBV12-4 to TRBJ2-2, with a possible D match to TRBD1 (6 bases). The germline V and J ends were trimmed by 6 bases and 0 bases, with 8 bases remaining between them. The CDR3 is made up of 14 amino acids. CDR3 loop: CASRRTANTGELFF. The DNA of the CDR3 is TGTGCCAGCAGGAGGACAGCGAACACCGGGGAGCTGTTTTTT.

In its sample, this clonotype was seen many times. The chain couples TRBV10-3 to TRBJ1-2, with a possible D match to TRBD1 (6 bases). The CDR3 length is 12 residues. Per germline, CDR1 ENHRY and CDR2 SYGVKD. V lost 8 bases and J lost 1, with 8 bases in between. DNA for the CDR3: TGTGCCATCCAGGGGAATAACTATGGCTACACCTTC. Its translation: CAIQGNNYGYTF.

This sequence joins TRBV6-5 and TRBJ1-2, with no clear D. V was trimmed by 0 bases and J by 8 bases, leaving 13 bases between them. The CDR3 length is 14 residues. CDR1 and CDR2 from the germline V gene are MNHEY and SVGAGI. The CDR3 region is CASSYSGEGWGYTF. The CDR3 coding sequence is TGTGCCAGCAGTTACTCCGGAGAAGGGTGGGGCTACACCTTC.

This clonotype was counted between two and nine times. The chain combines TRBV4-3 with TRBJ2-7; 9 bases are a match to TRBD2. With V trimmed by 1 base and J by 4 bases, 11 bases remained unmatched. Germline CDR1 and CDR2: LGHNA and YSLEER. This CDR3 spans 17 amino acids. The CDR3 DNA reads TGCGCCAGCAGCCAAGGGACTAGCGCCGACGGTGGGTACGAGCAGTACTTC. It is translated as CASSQGTSADGGYEQYF.

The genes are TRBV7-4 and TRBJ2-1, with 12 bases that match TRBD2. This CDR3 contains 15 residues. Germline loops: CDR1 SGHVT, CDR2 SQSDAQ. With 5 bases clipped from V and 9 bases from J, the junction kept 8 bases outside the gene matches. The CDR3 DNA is TGTGCCAGCAGCCATCCTAGCGGGAGGGCCTGTGAGCAGTTCTTC. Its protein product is CASSHPSGRACEQFF.

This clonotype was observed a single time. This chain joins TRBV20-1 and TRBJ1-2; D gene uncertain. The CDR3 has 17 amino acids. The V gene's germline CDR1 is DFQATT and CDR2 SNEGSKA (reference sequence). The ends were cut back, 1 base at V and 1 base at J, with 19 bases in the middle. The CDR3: CSARAGRVSTDNYGYTF. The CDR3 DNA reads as TGCAGTGCTAGAGCTGGTCGTGTGAGCACAGATAACTATGGCTACACCTTC.

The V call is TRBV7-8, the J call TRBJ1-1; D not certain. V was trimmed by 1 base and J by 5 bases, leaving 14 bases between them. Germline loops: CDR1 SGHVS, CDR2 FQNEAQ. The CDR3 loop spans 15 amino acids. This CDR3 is CASSLVIGRGTEAFF. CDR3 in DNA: TGTGCCAGCAGCTTAGTAATAGGGAGAGGTACTGAAGCTTTCTTT.

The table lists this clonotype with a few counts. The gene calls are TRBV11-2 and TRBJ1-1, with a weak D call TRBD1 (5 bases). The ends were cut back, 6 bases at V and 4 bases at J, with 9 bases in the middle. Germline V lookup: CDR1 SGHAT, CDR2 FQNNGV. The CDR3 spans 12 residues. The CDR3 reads CASRDSPTEAFF. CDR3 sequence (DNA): TGTGCCAGCAGAGACAGCCCCACTGAAGCTTTCTTT. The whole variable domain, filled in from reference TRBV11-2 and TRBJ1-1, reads EAGVAQSPRYKIIEKRQSVAFWCNPISGHATLYWYQQILGQGPKLLIQFQNNGVVDDSQLPKDRFSAERLKGVDSTLKIQPAKLEDSAVYLCASRDSPTEAFFGQGTRLTVV.

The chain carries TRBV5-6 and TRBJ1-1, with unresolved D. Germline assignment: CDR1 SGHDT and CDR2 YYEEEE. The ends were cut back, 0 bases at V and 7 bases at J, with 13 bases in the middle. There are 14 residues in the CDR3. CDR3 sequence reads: CASSLGRRTVEAFF. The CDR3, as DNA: TGTGCCAGCAGCTTGGGGCGACGGACGGTTGAAGCTTTCTTT. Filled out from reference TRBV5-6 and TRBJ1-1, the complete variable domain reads DAGVTQSPTHLIKTRGQQVTLRCSPKSGHDTVSWYQQALGQGPQFIFQYYEEEERQRGNFPDRFSGHQFPNYSSELNVNALLLGDSALYLCASSLGRRTVEAFFGQGTRLTVV.

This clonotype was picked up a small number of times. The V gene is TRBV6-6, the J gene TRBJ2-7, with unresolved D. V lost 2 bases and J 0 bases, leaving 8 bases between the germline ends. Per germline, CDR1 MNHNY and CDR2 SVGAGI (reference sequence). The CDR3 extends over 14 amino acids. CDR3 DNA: TGTGCCAGCAGTTACAGTCCAGACTCCTACGAGCAGTACTTC. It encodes CASSYSPDSYEQYF.

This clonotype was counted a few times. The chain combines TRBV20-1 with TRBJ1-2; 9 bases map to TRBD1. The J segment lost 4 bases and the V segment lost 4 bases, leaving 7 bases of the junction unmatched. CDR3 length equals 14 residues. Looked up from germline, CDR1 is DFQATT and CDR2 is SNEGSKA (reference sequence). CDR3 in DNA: TGCAGTGCTACCGGGACAGGGTTGTCCTATGGCTACACCTTC. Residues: CSATGTGLSYGYTF.

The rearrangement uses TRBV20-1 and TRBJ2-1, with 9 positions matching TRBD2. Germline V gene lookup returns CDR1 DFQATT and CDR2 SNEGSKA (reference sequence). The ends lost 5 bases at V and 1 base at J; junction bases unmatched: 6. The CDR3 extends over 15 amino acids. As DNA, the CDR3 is TGCAGTGCTTATAGCGGGAGTCGGTCCTACAATGAGCAGTTCTTC. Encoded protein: CSAYSGSRSYNEQFF.

The CDR3 protein is CASSLTGLAGDNEQFF. In DNA, the CDR3 is TGTGCCAGCAGCTTAACGGGACTAGCGGGGGACAATGAGCAGTTCTTC. The chain combines TRBV7-9 with TRBJ2-1; 14 bases are a match to TRBD2. The J segment lost 5 bases and the V segment lost 2 bases, leaving 2 bases of the junction unmatched. CDR1 and CDR2 (germline): SEHNR, FQNEAQ (reference sequence). CDR3 length: 16 amino acids. Based on the CDR3 plus reference TRBV7-9 and TRBJ2-1, the full variable domain is DTGVSQNPRHKITKRGQNVTFRCDPISEHNRLYWYRQTLGQGPEFLTYFQNEAQLEKSRLLSDRFSAERPKGSFSTLEIQRTEQGDSAMYLCASSLTGLAGDNEQFFGPGTRLTVL.

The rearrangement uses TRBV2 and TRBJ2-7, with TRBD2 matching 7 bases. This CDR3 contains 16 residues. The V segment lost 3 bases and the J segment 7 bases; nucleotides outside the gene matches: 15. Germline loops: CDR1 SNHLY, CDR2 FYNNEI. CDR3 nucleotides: TGTGCCAGCAGTGACGGGGCGGGAGATTCGTATGAGGAGCAGTACTTC. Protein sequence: CASSDGAGDSYEEQYF.

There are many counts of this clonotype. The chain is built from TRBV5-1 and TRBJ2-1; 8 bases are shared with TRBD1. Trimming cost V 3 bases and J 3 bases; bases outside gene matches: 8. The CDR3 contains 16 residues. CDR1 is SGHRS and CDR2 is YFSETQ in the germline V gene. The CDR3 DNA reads TGCGCCAGCAGCTCCAACCCGGGACAGGACTACAATGAGCAGTTCTTC. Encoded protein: CASSSNPGQDYNEQFF.

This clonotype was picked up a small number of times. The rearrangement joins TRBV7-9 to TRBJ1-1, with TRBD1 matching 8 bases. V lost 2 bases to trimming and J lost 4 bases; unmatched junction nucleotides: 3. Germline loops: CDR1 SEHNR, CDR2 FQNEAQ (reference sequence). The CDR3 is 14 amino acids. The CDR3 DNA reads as TGTGCCAGCAGCTTATCAGGGGGCCCCACTGAAGCTTTCTTT. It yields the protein CASSLSGGPTEAFF.

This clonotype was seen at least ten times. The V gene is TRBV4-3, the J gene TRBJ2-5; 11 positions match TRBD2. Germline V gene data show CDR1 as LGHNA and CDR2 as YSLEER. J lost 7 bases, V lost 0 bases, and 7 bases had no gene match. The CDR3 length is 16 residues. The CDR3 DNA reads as TGCGCCAGCAGCCAAGATACGACTAGCGGGGTAGGGACCCAGTACTTC. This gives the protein CASSQDTTSGVGTQYF.